A selection of T cell receptor beta chains follows, all from one sample in a study of T cell repertoires in cytomegalovirus infection. TCRdb reprocessed the reads with MiXCR, giving one entry per CDR3 protein. The sample has a few hundred thousand distinct CDR3 sequences, around a sixth seen once; the top ten hold around 11%. The sample comprised PBMCs. The source is a human donor in good health (CMV status not recorded). Some clones in this sample may be carry-over from other donors' samples. CDR3s include the opening cysteine and the closing phenylalanine or tryptophan. Each record gives: clone size, J gene, D gene, V gene, CDR3 protein. D genes are given only for firm matches. The listing skips clone size in some rows; elsewhere it reads once, few, many or a size class.

clone_size: .; j_call: TRBJ1-2; d_call: TRBD1; v_call: TRBV20-1; cdr3_aa: CSAPTGVYGYTF
clone_size: few; j_call: TRBJ2-1; d_call: TRBD1; v_call: TRBV19; cdr3_aa: CASRSTGTGYRYNEQFF
clone_size: many; j_call: TRBJ1-5; d_call: .; v_call: TRBV7-2; cdr3_aa: CASSLEWIGVSQPQHF
clone_size: once; j_call: TRBJ2-7; d_call: .; v_call: TRBV28; cdr3_aa: CASRMGLSYEQYF
clone_size: many; j_call: TRBJ1-5; d_call: .; v_call: TRBV28; cdr3_aa: CASSFPRSDNQPQHF
clone_size: .; j_call: TRBJ2-7; d_call: .; v_call: TRBV7-6; cdr3_aa: CASSLGSALLPYEQYF
clone_size: few; j_call: TRBJ1-5; d_call: .; v_call: TRBV6-2/TRBV6-3; cdr3_aa: CASSSVSLNQPQHF
clone_size: .; j_call: TRBJ2-1; d_call: .; v_call: TRBV2; cdr3_aa: CASRGSASSYNEQFF
clone_size: .; j_call: TRBJ2-2; d_call: TRBD1; v_call: TRBV28; cdr3_aa: CASSLGGQGRTGELFF
clone_size: many; j_call: TRBJ2-2; d_call: .; v_call: TRBV7-9; cdr3_aa: CASSLNQASGELFF
clone_size: .; j_call: TRBJ2-1; d_call: TRBD2; v_call: TRBV27; cdr3_aa: CASSARGSGPNNEQFF
clone_size: many; j_call: TRBJ2-5; d_call: .; v_call: TRBV12-3/TRBV12-4; cdr3_aa: CASSRDLETQYF
clone_size: .; j_call: TRBJ1-6; d_call: .; v_call: TRBV7-2; cdr3_aa: CASSSGQSGAPLHF
clone_size: many; j_call: TRBJ1-1; d_call: TRBD1; v_call: TRBV7-2; cdr3_aa: CASTYQGGNTEAFF
clone_size: many; j_call: TRBJ1-1; d_call: .; v_call: TRBV27; cdr3_aa: CASSPIGGRGAGSFF
clone_size: .; j_call: TRBJ2-1; d_call: TRBD2; v_call: TRBV29-1; cdr3_aa: CSLEREDYLMDEQFF
clone_size: few; j_call: TRBJ1-2; d_call: .; v_call: TRBV19; cdr3_aa: CASARQGASYGYTF
clone_size: .; j_call: TRBJ2-1; d_call: .; v_call: TRBV2; cdr3_aa: CASSEALRRNNEQFF
clone_size: many; j_call: TRBJ2-3; d_call: .; v_call: TRBV27; cdr3_aa: CASSTYNTDTQYF
clone_size: many; j_call: TRBJ2-7; d_call: .; v_call: TRBV7-8; cdr3_aa: CASSLLIQGPYEQYF
clone_size: many; j_call: TRBJ2-3; d_call: .; v_call: TRBV7-2; cdr3_aa: CASSLFQGTDTQYF
clone_size: few; j_call: TRBJ1-6; d_call: TRBD1; v_call: TRBV5-1; cdr3_aa: CASSLRGDRGLPKNSPLHF
clone_size: few; j_call: TRBJ2-7; d_call: .; v_call: TRBV19; cdr3_aa: CASSIEHGVHYEQYF
clone_size: .; j_call: TRBJ1-5; d_call: .; v_call: TRBV27; cdr3_aa: CASSLSMTVGSQHF
clone_size: few; j_call: TRBJ1-2; d_call: .; v_call: TRBV6-5; cdr3_aa: CASSYGGSSGYGYTF
clone_size: .; j_call: TRBJ2-1; d_call: .; v_call: TRBV5-1; cdr3_aa: CASSPQGWEQFF
clone_size: many; j_call: TRBJ2-7; d_call: .; v_call: TRBV6-1; cdr3_aa: CASSIGYEQYF
clone_size: .; j_call: TRBJ2-1; d_call: .; v_call: TRBV5-1; cdr3_aa: CASSSMKVSSSYNEQFF
clone_size: .; j_call: TRBJ2-1; d_call: .; v_call: TRBV6-2/TRBV6-3; cdr3_aa: CASSTGMAAYNEQFF
clone_size: .; j_call: TRBJ2-7; d_call: .; v_call: TRBV5-1; cdr3_aa: CASSLAGPSYEQYF
clone_size: .; j_call: TRBJ1-1; d_call: .; v_call: TRBV10-3; cdr3_aa: CAATRDPMNTEAFF
clone_size: many; j_call: TRBJ1-1; d_call: .; v_call: TRBV7-6; cdr3_aa: CASSPPMGDFNTEAFF
clone_size: many; j_call: TRBJ2-7; d_call: TRBD2; v_call: TRBV7-2; cdr3_aa: CASSLAHAGVGEQYF